This is a list of T cell receptor beta chains from one sample in a study of cytomegalovirus exposure and HLA in healthy donors. The repertoire was sequenced with immunoSEQ multiplex PCR; TCRdb's copy has only in-frame clones and lacks some. Of under 200,000 clones listed, 80% to 90% are singletons. Material for sequencing was PBMCs. These receptors were taken from a woman in her late teens or twenties in good health and CMV-seronegative. Both conserved end residues are part of each CDR3. The D gene is left open where the match is weak. For some rows the clone size is stated as once, few or many, or as a class when expanded; others skip it.

clone_size	d_call	j_call	v_call	cdr3_aa	cdr3_nt
-	TRBD2	TRBJ2-3	TRBV6-1	CASSEMGLADNTDTQYF	TGTGCCAGCAGTGAAATGGGACTAGCGGATAACACAGATACGCAGTATTTT
-	-	TRBJ2-1	TRBV11-3	CASSLAESSYNEQFF	TGTGCCAGCAGCTTAGCGGAGAGCTCCTACAATGAGCAGTTCTTC
-	-	TRBJ1-3	TRBV2	CARGFSGNTIYF	TGTGCCCGGGGGTTCTCTGGAAACACCATATATTTT
-	-	TRBJ1-2	TRBV11-2	CASSQSQGTRYGYTF	TGTGCCAGCAGCCAAAGCCAAGGGACACGTTATGGCTACACCTTC
-	-	TRBJ2-3	TRBV9	CASSVDGITDTQYF	TGTGCCAGCAGCGTAGACGGGATCACAGATACGCAGTATTTT
-	TRBD2	TRBJ2-7	TRBV2	CASSSTSGTYEQYF	TGTGCCAGCAGCTCGACTAGCGGGACTTACGAGCAGTACTTC
-	-	TRBJ1-2	TRBV7-9	CASRSSPGSYGYTF	TGTGCCAGCAGGAGCTCTCCGGGAAGCTATGGCTACACCTTC
few	TRBD2	TRBJ2-7	TRBV5-1	CASSLAGGDSYEQYF	TGCGCCAGCAGCTTGGCCGGGGGGGATTCCTACGAGCAGTACTTC
few	TRBD1	TRBJ2-7	TRBV7-9	CSSSPTYKGTGAYEQYF	TGTTCCAGCAGCCCGACGTACAAGGGGACAGGGGCCTACGAGCAGTACTTC
-	-	TRBJ1-1	TRBV2	CASRKRDKNTEAFF	TGTGCCAGCAGAAAAAGAGATAAGAACACTGAAGCTTTCTTT
-	TRBD1	TRBJ1-3	TRBV27	CASSKQGGSSGNTIYF	TGTGCCAGCAGCAAGCAAGGGGGCTCTTCTGGAAACACCATATATTTT
-	-	TRBJ1-5	TRBV19	CASSPTEYSNQPQHF	TGTGCCAGTAGCCCAACAGAATATAGCAATCAGCCCCAGCATTTT
-	-	TRBJ2-4	TRBV21-1	CASSKEMERREGTENLAKNIQYF	TGTGCCAGCAGCAAAGAGATGGAACGGCGGGAGGGAACCGAGAACTTAGCCAAAAACATTCAGTACTTC
-	-	TRBJ2-5	TRBV4-1	CASSQGVRGGKETQYF	TGCGCCAGCAGCCAAGGAGTTAGGGGCGGGAAAGAGACCCAGTACTTC
-	TRBD1	TRBJ1-5	TRBV6-1	CASSAGTGNQPQHF	TGTGCCAGCAGTGCCGGGACAGGGAATCAGCCCCAGCATTTT
-	-	TRBJ2-7	TRBV6-1	CATAYEQYF	TGTGCCACCGCCTACGAGCAGTACTTC
-	TRBD1	TRBJ1-1	TRBV4-2	CASSHGTVEADTEAFF	TGTGCCAGCAGCCATGGGACAGTCGAAGCCGACACTGAAGCTTTCTTT
few	-	TRBJ1-1	TRBV18	CASSAALNTEAFF	TGTGCCAGCTCAGCGGCTCTGAACACTGAAGCTTTCTTT
few	TRBD2	TRBJ2-7	TRBV2	CASSGGTSGIPYYEQYF	TGTGCCAGCAGTGGGGGGACTAGCGGGATCCCCTACTACGAGCAGTACTTC
few	TRBD1	TRBJ1-5	TRBV5-1	CASSLLGQGGQPQHF	TGCGCCAGCAGCTTGCTGGGACAGGGGGGTCAGCCCCAGCATTTT
-	-	TRBJ1-1	TRBV5-6	CASSLVGGSHTEAFF	TGTGCCAGCAGCTTGGTGGGAGGCTCCCACACTGAAGCTTTCTTT
-	TRBD1	TRBJ2-1	TRBV7-6	CASSLGGQFNEQFF	TGTGCCAGCAGCTTAGGGGGACAGTTTAATGAGCAGTTCTTC
-	-	TRBJ1-4	TRBV2	CASSVLGLGEKLFF	TGTGCCAGCAGTGTTCTTGGCCTAGGCGAAAAACTGTTTTTT
few	-	TRBJ1-1	TRBV5-4	CASSYTGGGNTEAFF	TGTGCCAGCAGCTACACGGGGGGTGGTAACACTGAAGCTTTCTTT
-	TRBD1	TRBJ1-2	TRBV6-1	CASSARTGGGYGYTF	TGTGCCAGCAGTGCTCGGACAGGGGGGGGGTATGGCTACACCTTC
once	TRBD1	TRBJ2-5	TRBV28	CASSYQGAKSGTQYF	TGTGCCAGCAGTTACCAGGGGGCCAAGAGTGGGACCCAGTACTTC
-	TRBD2	TRBJ2-2	TRBV27	CASRRSGGLNTGELFF	TGTGCCAGCAGGAGATCGGGGGGTTTGAACACCGGGGAGCTGTTTTTT